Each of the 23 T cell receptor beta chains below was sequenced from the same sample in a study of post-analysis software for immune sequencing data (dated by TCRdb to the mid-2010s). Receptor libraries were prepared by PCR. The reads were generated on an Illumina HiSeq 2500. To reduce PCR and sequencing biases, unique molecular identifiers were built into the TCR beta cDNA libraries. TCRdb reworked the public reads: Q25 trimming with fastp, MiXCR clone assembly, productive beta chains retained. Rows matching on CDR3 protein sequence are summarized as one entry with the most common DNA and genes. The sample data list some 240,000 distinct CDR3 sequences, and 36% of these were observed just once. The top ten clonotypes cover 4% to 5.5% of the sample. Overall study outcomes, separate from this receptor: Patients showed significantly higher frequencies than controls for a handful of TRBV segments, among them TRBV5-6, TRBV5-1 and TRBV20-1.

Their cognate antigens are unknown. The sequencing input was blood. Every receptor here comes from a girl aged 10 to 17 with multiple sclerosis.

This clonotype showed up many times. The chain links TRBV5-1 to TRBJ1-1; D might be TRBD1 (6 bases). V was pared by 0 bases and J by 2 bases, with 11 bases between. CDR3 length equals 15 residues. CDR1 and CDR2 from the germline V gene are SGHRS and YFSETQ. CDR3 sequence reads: CASSLVPQGNTEAFF. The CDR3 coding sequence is TGCGCCAGCAGCTTGGTCCCACAGGGTAACACTGAAGCTTTCTTT.

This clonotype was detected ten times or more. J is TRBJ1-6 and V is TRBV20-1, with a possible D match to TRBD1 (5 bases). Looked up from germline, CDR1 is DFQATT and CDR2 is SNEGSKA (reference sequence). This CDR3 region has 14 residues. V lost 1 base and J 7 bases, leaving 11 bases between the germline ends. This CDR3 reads CSARVGQSNSPLHF. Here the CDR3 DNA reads TGCAGTGCTAGAGTGGGGCAGTCGAATTCACCCCTCCACTTT.

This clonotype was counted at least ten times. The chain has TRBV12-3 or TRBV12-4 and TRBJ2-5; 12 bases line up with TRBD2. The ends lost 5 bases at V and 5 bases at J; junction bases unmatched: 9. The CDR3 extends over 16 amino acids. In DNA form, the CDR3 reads TGTGCCAGCAGTGGTTCCGGGACTAGCGGGTCGGAGACCCAGTACTTC. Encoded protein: CASSGSGTSGSETQYF.

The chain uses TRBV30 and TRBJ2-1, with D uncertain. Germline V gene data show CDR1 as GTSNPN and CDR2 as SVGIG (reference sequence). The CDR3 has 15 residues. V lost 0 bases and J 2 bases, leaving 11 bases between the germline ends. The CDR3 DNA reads TGTGCCTGGAGTGTAAAAGGTGGGCCCTACAATGAGCAGTTCTTC. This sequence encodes CAWSVKGGPYNEQFF.

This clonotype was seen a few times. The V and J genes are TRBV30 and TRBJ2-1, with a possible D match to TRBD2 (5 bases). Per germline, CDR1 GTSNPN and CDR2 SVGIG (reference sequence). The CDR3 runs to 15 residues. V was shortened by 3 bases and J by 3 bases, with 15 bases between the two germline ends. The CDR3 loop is CAWSGFPSGYNEQFF. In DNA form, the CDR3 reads TGTGCCTGGAGCGGGTTTCCGAGCGGCTACAATGAGCAGTTCTTC.

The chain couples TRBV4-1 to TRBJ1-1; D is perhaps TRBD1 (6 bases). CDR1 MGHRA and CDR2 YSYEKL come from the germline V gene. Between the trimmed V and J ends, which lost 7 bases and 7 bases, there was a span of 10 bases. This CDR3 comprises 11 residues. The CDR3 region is CASTTDSEAFF. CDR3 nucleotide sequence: TGCGCCAGCACGACGGACAGTGAAGCTTTCTTT.

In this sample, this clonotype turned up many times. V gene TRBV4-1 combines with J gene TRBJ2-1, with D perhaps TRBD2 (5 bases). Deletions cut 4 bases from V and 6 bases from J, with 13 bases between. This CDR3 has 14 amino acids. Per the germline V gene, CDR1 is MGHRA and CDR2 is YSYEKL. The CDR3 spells CASSRGGSVNEQFF. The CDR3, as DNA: TGCGCCAGCAGCCGTGGAGGTAGCGTCAATGAGCAGTTCTTC.

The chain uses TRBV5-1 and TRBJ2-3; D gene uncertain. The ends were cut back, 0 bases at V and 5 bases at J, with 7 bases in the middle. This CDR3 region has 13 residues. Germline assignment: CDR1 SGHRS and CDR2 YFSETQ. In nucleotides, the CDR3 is TGCGCCAGCAGCTTGGCTCCTATAGATACGCAGTATTTT. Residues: CASSLAPIDTQYF. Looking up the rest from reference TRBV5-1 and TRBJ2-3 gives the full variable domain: KAGVTQTPRYLIKTRGQQVTLSCSPISGHRSVSWYQQTPGQGLQFLFEYFSETQRNKGNFPGRFSGRQFSNSRSEMNVSTLELGDSALYLCASSLAPIDTQYFGPGTRLTVL.

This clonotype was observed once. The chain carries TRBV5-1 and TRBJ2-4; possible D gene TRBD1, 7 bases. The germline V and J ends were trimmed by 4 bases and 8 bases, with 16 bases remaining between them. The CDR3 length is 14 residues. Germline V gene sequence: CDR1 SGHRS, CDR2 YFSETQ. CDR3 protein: CASSGGTEGDIQYF. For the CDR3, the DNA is TGCGCCAGCAGCGGCGGGACAGAGGGTGACATTCAGTACTTC.

CDR3 sequence: CASSLSRPGQGKEKLFF. For the CDR3, the DNA is TGTGCCAGCAGTTTATCCCGCCCGGGACAGGGAAAAGAAAAACTGTTTTTT. V gene TRBV27 combines with J gene TRBJ1-4; 9 nucleotides align to TRBD1. The CDR3 loop spans 17 amino acids. Germline trimming cut 0 bases from V and 8 bases from J; bases unmatched to any gene: 10. Per the germline V gene, CDR1 is MNHEY and CDR2 is SMNVEV (reference sequence).

The CDR3 bases are TGTGCCAGCAGCCACCCAGGTGCTAGCGGGGGGGACACCGGGGAGCTGTTTTTT. The encoded protein is CASSHPGASGGDTGELFF. The rearrangement links TRBV4-2 to TRBJ2-2, with 12 bases matching TRBD2. Germline-derived CDR1 and CDR2 are LGHNA and YNFKEQ. This CDR3 contains 18 residues. After removal of 3 bases from V and 3 bases from J, the junction contained 8 bases not matched to a gene.

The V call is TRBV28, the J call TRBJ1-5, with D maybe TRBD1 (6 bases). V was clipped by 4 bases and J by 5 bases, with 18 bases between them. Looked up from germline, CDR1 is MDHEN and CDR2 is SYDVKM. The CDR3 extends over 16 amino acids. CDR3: CASSSHGQGRDQPQHF. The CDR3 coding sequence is TGTGCCAGCAGTTCCCACGGCCAGGGGAGGGATCAGCCCCAGCATTTT.

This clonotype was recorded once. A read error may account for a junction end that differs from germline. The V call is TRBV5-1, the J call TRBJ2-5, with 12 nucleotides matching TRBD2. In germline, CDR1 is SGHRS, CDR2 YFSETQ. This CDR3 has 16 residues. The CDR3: CASSRTSGGPQGTQYF. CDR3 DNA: TGCGCCAGCAGCAGAACTAGCGGGGGGCCTCAAGGGACCCAGTACTTC. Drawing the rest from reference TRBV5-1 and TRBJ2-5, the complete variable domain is KAGVTQTPRYLIKTRGQQVTLSCSPISGHRSVSWYQQTPGQGLQFLFEYFSETQRNKGNFPGRFSGRQFSNSRSEMNVSTLELGDSALYLCASSRTSGGPQGTQYFGPGTRLLVL.

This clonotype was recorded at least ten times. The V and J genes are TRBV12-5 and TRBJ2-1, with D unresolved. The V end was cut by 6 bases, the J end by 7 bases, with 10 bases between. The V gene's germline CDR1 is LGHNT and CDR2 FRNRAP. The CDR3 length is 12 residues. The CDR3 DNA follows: TGTGCTAGTGGCCCTAGTCGGAATGAGCAGTTCTTC. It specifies CASGPSRNEQFF. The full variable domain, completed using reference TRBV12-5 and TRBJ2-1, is DARVTQTPRHKVTEMGQEVTMRCQPILGHNTVFWYRQTMMQGLELLAYFRNRAPLDDSGMPKDRFSAEMPDATLATLKIQPSEPRDSAVYFCASGPSRNEQFFGPGTRLTVL.

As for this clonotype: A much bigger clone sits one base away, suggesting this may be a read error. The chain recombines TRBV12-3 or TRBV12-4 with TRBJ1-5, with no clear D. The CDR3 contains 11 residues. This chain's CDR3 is CAGSAGQPQHF. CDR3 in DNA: TGTGCCGGCAGTGCCGGACAGCCCCAGCATTTT.

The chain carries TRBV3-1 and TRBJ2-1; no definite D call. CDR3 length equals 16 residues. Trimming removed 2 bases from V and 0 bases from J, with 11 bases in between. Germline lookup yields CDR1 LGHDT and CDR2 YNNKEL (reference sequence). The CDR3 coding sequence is TGTGCCAGCAGCCAAAAGCTAGTCAGCTCCTACAATGAGCAGTTCTTC. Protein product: CASSQKLVSSYNEQFF.

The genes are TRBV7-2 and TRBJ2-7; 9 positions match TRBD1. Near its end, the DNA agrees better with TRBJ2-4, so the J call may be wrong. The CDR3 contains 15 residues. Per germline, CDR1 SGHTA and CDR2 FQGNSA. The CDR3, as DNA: TGTGCCAGCAGCCCGACAGGGGGGGTGGGAAACATTCAGTACTTC. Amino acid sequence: CASSPTGGVGNIQYF.

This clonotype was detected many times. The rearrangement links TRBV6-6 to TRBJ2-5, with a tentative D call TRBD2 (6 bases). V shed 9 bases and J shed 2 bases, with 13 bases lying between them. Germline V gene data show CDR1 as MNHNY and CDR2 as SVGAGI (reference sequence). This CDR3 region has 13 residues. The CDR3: CASFRDFQETQYF. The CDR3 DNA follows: TGTGCCAGTTTCCGGGACTTTCAAGAGACCCAGTACTTC.

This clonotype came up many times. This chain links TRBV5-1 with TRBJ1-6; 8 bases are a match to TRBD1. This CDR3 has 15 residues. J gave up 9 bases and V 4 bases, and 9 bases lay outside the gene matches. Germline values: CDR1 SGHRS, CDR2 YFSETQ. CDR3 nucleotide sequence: TGCGCCAGCAGCCCGACAGGACAGGGTTCTTCACCCCTCCACTTT. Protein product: CASSPTGQGSSPLHF.

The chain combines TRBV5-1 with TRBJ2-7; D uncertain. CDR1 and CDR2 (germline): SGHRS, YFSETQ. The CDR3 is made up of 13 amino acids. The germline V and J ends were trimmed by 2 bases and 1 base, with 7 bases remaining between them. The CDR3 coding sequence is TGCGCCAGCAGCTTATGGATGTCCTACGAGCAGTACTTC. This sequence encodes CASSLWMSYEQYF.

The CDR3 region is CSADSPEGLARGTQYF. CDR3 coding DNA: TGCAGTGCTGACTCACCGGAGGGACTAGCACGGGGGACGCAGTATTTT. J is TRBJ2-3 and V is TRBV20-1, with 9 bases identical to TRBD2. Germline lookup yields CDR1 DFQATT and CDR2 SNEGSKA (reference sequence). Germline trimming cut 5 bases from V and 9 bases from J; bases unmatched to any gene: 18. This CDR3 has 16 amino acids.

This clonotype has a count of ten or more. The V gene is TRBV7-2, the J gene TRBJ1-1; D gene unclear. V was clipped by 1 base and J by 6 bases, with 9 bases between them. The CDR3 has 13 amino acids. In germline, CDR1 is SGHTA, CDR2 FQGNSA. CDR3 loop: CASSLDPRSEAFF. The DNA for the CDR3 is TGTGCCAGCAGCTTAGATCCGCGCTCTGAAGCTTTCTTT.

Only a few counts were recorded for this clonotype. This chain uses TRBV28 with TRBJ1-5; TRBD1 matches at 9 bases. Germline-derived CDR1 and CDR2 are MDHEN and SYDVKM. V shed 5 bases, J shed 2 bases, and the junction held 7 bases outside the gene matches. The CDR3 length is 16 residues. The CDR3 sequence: CASSRSTGGGNQPQHF. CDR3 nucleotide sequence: TGTGCCAGCAGTCGATCCACAGGGGGCGGCAATCAGCCCCAGCATTTT.